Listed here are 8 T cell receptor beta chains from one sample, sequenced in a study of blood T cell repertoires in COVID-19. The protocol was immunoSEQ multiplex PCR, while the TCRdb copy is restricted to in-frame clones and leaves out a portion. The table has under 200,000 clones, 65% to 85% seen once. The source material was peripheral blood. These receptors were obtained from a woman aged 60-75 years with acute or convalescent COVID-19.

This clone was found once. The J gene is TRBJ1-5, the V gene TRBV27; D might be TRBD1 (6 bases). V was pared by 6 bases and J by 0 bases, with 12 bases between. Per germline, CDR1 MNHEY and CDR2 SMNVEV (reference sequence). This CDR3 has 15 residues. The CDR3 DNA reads TGTGCCAGCAGCCGCAGGACAGATAGCAATCAGCCCCAGCATTTT. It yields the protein CASSRRTDSNQPQHF.

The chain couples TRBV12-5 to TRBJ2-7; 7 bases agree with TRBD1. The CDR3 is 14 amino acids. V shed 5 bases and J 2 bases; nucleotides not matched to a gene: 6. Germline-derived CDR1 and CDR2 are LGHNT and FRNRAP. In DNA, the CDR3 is TGTGCTAGTGGTACCTCCGACAGGGCCTACGAGCAGTACTTC. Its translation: CASGTSDRAYEQYF.

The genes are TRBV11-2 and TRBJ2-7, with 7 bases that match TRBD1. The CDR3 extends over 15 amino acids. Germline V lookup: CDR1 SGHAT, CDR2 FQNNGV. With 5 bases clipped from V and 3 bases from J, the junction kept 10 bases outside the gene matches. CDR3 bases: TGTGCCAGCAGCCCGACGAGGGGGCTAAACTACGAGCAGTACTTC. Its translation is CASSPTRGLNYEQYF.

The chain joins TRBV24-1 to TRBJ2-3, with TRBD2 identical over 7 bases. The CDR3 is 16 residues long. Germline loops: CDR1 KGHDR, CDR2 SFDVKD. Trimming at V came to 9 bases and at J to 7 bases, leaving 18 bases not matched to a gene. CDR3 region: CATADPGGLPFYTQYF. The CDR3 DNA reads TGTGCCACCGCGGACCCGGGGGGATTGCCCTTTTATACGCAGTATTTT.

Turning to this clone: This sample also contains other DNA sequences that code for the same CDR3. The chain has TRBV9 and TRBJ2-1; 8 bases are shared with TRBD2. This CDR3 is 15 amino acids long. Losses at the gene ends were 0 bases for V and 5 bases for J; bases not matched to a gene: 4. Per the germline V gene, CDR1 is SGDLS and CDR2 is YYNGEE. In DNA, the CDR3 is TGTGCCAGCAGCGTAGGGCTAGCGGGTAACAATGAGCAGTTCTTC. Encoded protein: CASSVGLAGNNEQFF.

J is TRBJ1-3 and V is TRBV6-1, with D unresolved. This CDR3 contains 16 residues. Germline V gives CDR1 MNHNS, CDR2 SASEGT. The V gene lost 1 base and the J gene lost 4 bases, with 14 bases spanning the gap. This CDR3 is CASSEGAVSLGNTIYF. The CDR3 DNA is TGTGCCAGCAGTGAAGGGGCAGTCTCTCTCGGAAACACCATATATTTT.

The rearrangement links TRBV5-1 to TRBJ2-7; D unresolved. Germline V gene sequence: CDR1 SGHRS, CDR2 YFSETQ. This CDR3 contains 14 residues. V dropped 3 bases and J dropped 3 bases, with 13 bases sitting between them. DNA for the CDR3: TGCGCCAGCAGCTCCTCGGAGTTCATCTACGAGCAGTACTTC. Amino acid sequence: CASSSSEFIYEQYF.

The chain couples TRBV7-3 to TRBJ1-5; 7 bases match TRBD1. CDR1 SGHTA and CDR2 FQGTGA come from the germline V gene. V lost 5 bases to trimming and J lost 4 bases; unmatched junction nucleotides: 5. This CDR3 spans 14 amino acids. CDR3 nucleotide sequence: TGTGCCAGCAGCAAGGGGGCGAGAAATCAGCCCCAGCATTTT. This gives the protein CASSKGARNQPQHF.